The clone carrying this TCR beta chain was detected only a few times. Its antigen is currently unknown. The data were taken from a study of T cells after yellow fever vaccination. TCRdb re-analysed the 5' RACE reads in MiXCR, keeping a single row per CDR3 protein. The sample records 100,000 to 150,000 distinct CDR3 sequences, roughly 15% being singletons. Trimming left V 3 bases short and J 4 bases short, with 12 bases between. Germline CDR1 MGHRA, CDR2 YSYEKL. The CDR3 has 14 residues. Study-level results: Most primary-vaccination clones recurred post-booster (roughly 96% CD4, about 90% CD8).

The chain carries TRBV4-1 and TRBJ1-2; D is perhaps TRBD1 (6 bases). The source material was CD8+ T cells sorted from PBMCs, sampled 5 days after the yellow fever booster vaccination. The TCR sequence derives from a man between 18 and 29 years old who received the YFV17D yellow fever vaccine. The CDR3 DNA is TGCGCCAGCAGCCACGAACAGGGAACCTATGGCTACACCTTC. It is translated as CASSHEQGTYGYTF.